This passage covers 29 T cell receptor beta chains from one sample sequenced in a study of blood T cell repertoires in COVID-19. This table comes from immunoSEQ multiplex PCR, and its TCRdb copy is limited to in-frame clones, with some not included. Of roughly 230,000 clones listed, approximately 84% are singletons. The sequenced sample was PBMCs or T cells enriched from blood (not recorded which). These receptors all come from a woman aged 45-60 years who had been exposed to COVID-19.

The chain has TRBV6-1 and TRBJ1-5; TRBD1 might be the D (5 bases). V lost 2 bases, J lost 2 bases, and 10 bases lay in between. Germline CDR1 MNHNS, CDR2 SASEGT. There are 15 residues in the CDR3. CDR3 residues: CASSEPGFGNQPQHF. In nucleotides, the CDR3 is TGTGCCAGCAGTGAACCAGGGTTTGGCAATCAGCCCCAGCATTTT.

The V gene is TRBV5-4, the J gene TRBJ1-2; D uncertain. V was clipped by 2 bases and J by 7 bases, with 24 bases between them. This CDR3 contains 17 residues. The V gene's germline CDR1 is SGHNT and CDR2 YYREEE (reference sequence). Here the CDR3 reads CASSFGYDRLIGVGYTF. The CDR3 DNA reads as TGTGCCAGCAGCTTCGGTTATGACCGACTCATAGGAGTTGGCTACACCTTC. The full variable domain, completed using reference TRBV5-4 and TRBJ1-2, is ETGVTQSPTHLIKTRGQQVTLRCSSQSGHNTVSWYQQALGQGPQFIFQYYREEENGRGNFPPRFSGLQFPNYSSELNVNALELDDSALYLCASSFGYDRLIGVGYTFGSGTRLTVV.

This chain links TRBV7-9 with TRBJ1-1; the match to TRBD1 covers 7 bases. The CDR3 extends over 11 amino acids. V lost 5 bases and J lost 8; bases outside the gene matches: 2. The germline CDR1 and CDR2 sequences are SEHNR and FQNEAQ (reference sequence). CDR3 protein: CASSPGQEAFF. CDR3 in DNA: TGTGCCAGCAGCCCGGGACAGGAAGCTTTCTTT.

V gene TRBV27 combines with J gene TRBJ1-2; D is unclear. CDR1 is MNHEY, CDR2 SMNVEV, per germline (reference sequence). V dropped 3 bases and J dropped 0 bases, with 5 bases sitting between them. This CDR3 spans 13 amino acids. The CDR3 coding sequence is TGTGCCAGCAGTTTGCACACTAACTATGGCTACACCTTC. Translating gives CASSLHTNYGYTF.

The CDR3 here is CATSDTGSGNQPQHF. The CDR3 region has the DNA TGTGCCACCAGTGATACAGGGAGCGGCAATCAGCCCCAGCATTTT. The chain carries TRBV24-1 and TRBJ1-5; a possible D gene is TRBD1 (6 bases). CDR1 KGHDR and CDR2 SFDVKD come from the germline V gene. This CDR3 is 15 amino acids long. Trimming cost V 3 bases and J 2 bases, with 10 bases left between them.

The chain recombines TRBV7-9 with TRBJ2-7; D call uncertain. CDR3 length equals 13 residues. Between the trimmed V and J ends, which lost 1 base and 5 bases, there was a span of 9 bases. Germline V CDR1 and CDR2: SEHNR, FQNEAQ (reference sequence). CDR3 nucleotides: TGTGCCAGCAGCTTAGTGTACAATAACGAGCAGTACTTC. It codes for CASSLVYNNEQYF.

The chain joins TRBV15 to TRBJ2-3; no clear D gene. The germline gives CDR1 LNHNV, CDR2 YYDKDF (reference sequence). V lost 0 bases and J 6 bases, leaving 16 bases between the germline ends. The CDR3 spans 16 residues. CDR3 coding DNA: TGTGCCACCAGCAGAGACGAGCGACCGCCCCTGGATACGCAGTATTTT. Residues: CATSRDERPPLDTQYF.

V gene TRBV16 combines with J gene TRBJ1-1; D gene unclear. The CDR3 is 10 amino acids. Deletions cut 3 bases from V and 10 bases from J, with 6 bases between. The germline gives CDR1 KGHSY, CDR2 FQNENV. The CDR3 DNA follows: TGTGCCAGCAGCCAGGGAGGAGCTTTCTTT. This translates into CASSQGGAFF.

The rearrangement joins TRBV10-2 to TRBJ2-3, with a weak D call TRBD2 (5 bases). Trimming shortened V by 5 bases and J by 3 bases, and 18 bases separated the two germline ends. The CDR3 is made up of 16 amino acids. Germline V gene data show CDR1 as WSHSY and CDR2 as SAAADI. CDR3 nucleotides: TGCGCCAGCAGTTCTCCGGGAAAAACGGCAACAGATACGCAGTATTTT. Translating gives CASSSPGKTATDTQYF.

As concerns this clone: This sequence may be a read error, since a much larger clone differs from it by one base. The V call is TRBV11-2, the J call TRBJ1-1; no clear D gene. Looked up from germline, CDR1 is SGHAT and CDR2 is FQNNGV. CDR3 length equals 11 residues. V was shortened by 5 bases and J by 4 bases, with 5 bases between the two germline ends. The CDR3 here is CASSPSTEAFF. The CDR3 DNA sequence: TGTGCCAGCAGCCCGTCCACTGAAGCTTTCTTT. Looking up the rest from reference TRBV11-2 and TRBJ1-1 gives the full variable domain: EAGVAQSPRYKIIEKRQSVAFWCNPISGHATLYWYQQILGQGPKLLIQFQNNGVVDDSQLPKDRFSAERLKGVDSTLKIQPAKLEDSAVYLCASSPSTEAFFGQGTRLTVV.

This chain joins TRBV19 and TRBJ2-2, with 8 nucleotides matching TRBD2. The CDR3 has 17 residues. Germline V gives CDR1 LNHDA, CDR2 SQIVND (reference sequence). Trimming removed 7 bases from V and 5 bases from J; junction bases left unmatched: 15. CDR3 nucleotides: TGTGCCAGTACATACCCCCCGGGGGGGCCGGAGACCGGGGAGCTGTTTTTT. Its translation: CASTYPPGGPETGELFF. The full variable domain, with the rest looked up from reference TRBV19 and TRBJ2-2, is DGGITQSPKYLFRKEGQNVTLSCEQNLNHDAMYWYRQDPGQGLRLIYYSQIVNDFQKGDIAEGYSVSREKKESFPLTVTSAQKNPTAFYLCASTYPPGGPETGELFFGEGSRLTVL.

The V gene is TRBV12-3 or TRBV12-4, the J gene TRBJ1-1; D gene unclear. Trimming took 5 bases from V and 1 from J, leaving 8 bases between them. The CDR3 runs 13 residues. Written as DNA, the CDR3 is TGTGCCAGCAGTGAAACGGGGAACACTGAAGCTTTCTTT. Translated: CASSETGNTEAFF.

The V and J genes are TRBV5-5 and TRBJ2-3; 13 bases align to TRBD2. This CDR3 region has 16 residues. Trimming removed 0 bases from V and 6 bases from J; junction bases left unmatched: 4. Germline CDR1 and CDR2: SGHKS and YYEKEE (reference sequence). The CDR3 bases are TGTGCCAGCAGCTTGGGGACTAGCGGGGGAGTTGATACGCAGTATTTT. This sequence encodes CASSLGTSGGVDTQYF.

This chain uses TRBV2 with TRBJ2-3; TRBD2 matches at 9 bases. The CDR3 spans 14 residues. Looked up from germline, CDR1 is SNHLY and CDR2 is FYNNEI. After removal of 7 bases from V and 4 bases from J, the junction contained 6 bases not matched to a gene. CDR3 sequence (DNA): TGTGCCAGCAAAGGGGGACTAGCATCAGATACGCAGTATTTT. Translation gives CASKGGLASDTQYF.

The V call is TRBV7-2, the J call TRBJ2-1; TRBD2 matches at 10 bases. The V gene end was trimmed by 3 bases and the J gene end by 10 bases; junction bases not matched to a gene: 6. The CDR3 extends over 14 amino acids. Germline assignment: CDR1 SGHTA and CDR2 FQGNSA. Written as DNA, the CDR3 is TGTGCCAGCAGCTTTCGGAGGACTAGCGGCGAGCAGTTCTTC. Amino acid sequence: CASSFRRTSGEQFF.

The genes are TRBV7-2 and TRBJ1-2, with TRBD1 matching 10 bases. Germline V gene sequence: CDR1 SGHTA, CDR2 FQGNSA. The CDR3 contains 14 residues. After removal of 4 bases from V and 6 bases from J, the junction contained 5 bases not matched to a gene. Written as DNA, the CDR3 is TGTGCCAGCAGCTCCCCGGACAGGGGGGATGGCTACACCTTC. The encoded protein is CASSSPDRGDGYTF. Supplemented by reference TRBV7-2 and TRBJ1-2, the full variable domain reads GAGVSQSPSNKVTEKGKDVELRCDPISGHTALYWYRQSLGQGLEFLIYFQGNSAPDKSGLPSDRFSAERTGGSVSTLTIQRTQQEDSAVYLCASSSPDRGDGYTFGSGTRLTVV.

The V gene is TRBV9, the J gene TRBJ2-3, with D perhaps matching TRBD2 (6 bases). This CDR3 comprises 17 residues. V dropped 1 base and J dropped 2 bases, with 17 bases sitting between them. The germline CDR1 and CDR2 sequences are SGDLS and YYNGEE. DNA of the CDR3: TGTGCCAGCAGCGTATTCTCGGGTTGGGAGGTCACAGATACGCAGTATTTT. It codes for CASSVFSGWEVTDTQYF.

The V gene is TRBV14, the J gene TRBJ2-3; 9 bases align to TRBD2. Trimming at V came to 4 bases and at J to 2 bases, leaving 7 bases not matched to a gene. The CDR3 runs 16 residues. Germline assignment: CDR1 SGHDN and CDR2 FVKESK. DNA for the CDR3: TGTGCCAGCAGCCCCCTAGCGGGGCGATACACAGATACGCAGTATTTT. This gives the protein CASSPLAGRYTDTQYF. The whole variable domain, filled in from reference TRBV14 and TRBJ2-3, reads EAGVTQFPSHSVIEKGQTVTLRCDPISGHDNLYWYRRVMGKEIKFLLHFVKESKQDESGMPNNRFLAERTGGTYSTLKVQPAELEDSGVYFCASSPLAGRYTDTQYFGPGTRLTVL.

The gene calls are TRBV18 and TRBJ2-5, with TRBD2 identical over 8 bases. The V gene's germline CDR1 is KGHSH and CDR2 LQKENI. With 4 bases clipped from V and 1 base from J, the junction kept 2 bases outside the gene matches. The CDR3 runs 14 residues. The CDR3 DNA follows: TGTGCCAGCTCACTTCGGGGGGGCCAAGAGACCCAGTACTTC. Translated, it gives CASSLRGGQETQYF.

J is TRBJ1-2 and V is TRBV29-1; D not certain. The ends were cut back, 4 bases at V and 6 bases at J, with 15 bases in the middle. There are 13 residues in the CDR3. The germline V gene has CDR1 SQVTM and CDR2 ANQGSEA. This CDR3 is CSVVTRAPHGYTF. CDR3 coding DNA: TGCAGCGTTGTAACGAGGGCCCCCCATGGCTACACCTTC.

The V call is TRBV5-1, the J call TRBJ2-7; D remains unclear. This CDR3 is built from 13 residues. The germline V and J ends were trimmed by 1 base and 6 bases, with 11 bases remaining between them. Germline CDR1 and CDR2: SGHRS and YFSETQ. The CDR3 bases are TGCGCCAGCAGCTTGAGGCTCTCGGGCGAGCAGTACTTC. This translates into CASSLRLSGEQYF.

The CDR3 nucleotides are TGTGCCAGCAGCTTGGAGGTTCGGCAGGGAAGGATCAATGAGCAGTTCTTC. Residues: CASSLEVRQGRINEQFF. V and J are TRBV5-4 and TRBJ2-1; perhaps TRBD1 as D (5 bases). This CDR3 has 17 residues. Deletions cut 0 bases from V and 6 bases from J, with 19 bases between. Looked up from germline, CDR1 is SGHNT and CDR2 is YYREEE (reference sequence).

This clone has a handful of counts. The chain links TRBV28 to TRBJ2-5, with D possibly TRBD2 on 7 matching bases. The V gene lost 8 bases and the J gene lost 1 base, with 23 bases spanning the gap. Germline-derived CDR1 and CDR2 are MDHEN and SYDVKM. The CDR3 extends over 17 amino acids. The CDR3 protein is CASLSWGGPARQETQYF. DNA for the CDR3: TGTGCCAGCCTTTCATGGGGGGGGCCTGCCCGCCAAGAGACCCAGTACTTC.

This chain uses TRBV18 with TRBJ1-3; maybe TRBD1 (5 bases). V was clipped by 8 bases and J by 3 bases, with 17 bases between them. Germline V gene data show CDR1 as KGHSH and CDR2 as LQKENI. The CDR3 has 15 amino acids. DNA of the CDR3: TGTGCCAGCCAGAGGATGGGGCAAATTGGAAACACCATATATTTT. Amino acids: CASQRMGQIGNTIYF.

V usage is TRBV6-1 and J usage is TRBJ2-2; TRBD2 matches 12 bases. The CDR3 has 18 residues. The ends lost 1 base at V and 5 bases at J; junction bases unmatched: 8. CDR1 MNHNS and CDR2 SASEGT come from the germline V gene. The CDR3 DNA reads TGTGCCAGCAGTGAAGTATCTAGCGGGGGGGCTATAACCGGGGAGCTGTTTTTT. This codes for CASSEVSSGGAITGELFF.

The V gene is TRBV6-2 or TRBV6-3, the J gene TRBJ2-3; no clear D gene. The CDR3 is made up of 15 amino acids. CDR1 and CDR2 from the germline V gene are MNHEY and SVGEGT. Between the trimmed V and J ends, which lost 2 bases and 4 bases, there was a span of 13 bases. CDR3 bases: TGTGCCAGCAGTTACGTGCGCCCGCCGGCAGATACGCAGTATTTT. It yields the protein CASSYVRPPADTQYF.

The chain combines TRBV5-6 with TRBJ1-6; D remains ambiguous. V gave up 1 base and J gave up 6 bases, with 5 bases separating them. Per germline, CDR1 SGHDT and CDR2 YYEEEE. The CDR3 runs to 13 residues. The DNA for the CDR3 is TGTGCCAGCAGCTTGACAGTTAATTCACCCCTCCACTTT. It is translated as CASSLTVNSPLHF.

The chain links TRBV11-3 to TRBJ1-1; TRBD1 is a possible D gene (6 bases). V was shortened by 4 bases and J by 8 bases, with 14 bases between the two germline ends. The germline V gene has CDR1 SGHNT and CDR2 YENEEA. The CDR3 contains 13 residues. The CDR3 protein is CASSSHRGGEAFF. The DNA of the CDR3 is TGTGCCAGCAGCTCCCATCGAGGGGGAGAAGCTTTCTTT.

The chain uses TRBV6-1 and TRBJ1-1; no firm D call. Trimming removed 1 base at V and 4 bases at J, with 7 bases between. Germline V gene sequence: CDR1 MNHNS, CDR2 SASEGT. CDR3 length equals 13 residues. The CDR3 is CASSEGRGTEAFF. For the CDR3, the DNA is TGTGCCAGCAGTGAAGGTCGGGGCACTGAAGCTTTCTTT.